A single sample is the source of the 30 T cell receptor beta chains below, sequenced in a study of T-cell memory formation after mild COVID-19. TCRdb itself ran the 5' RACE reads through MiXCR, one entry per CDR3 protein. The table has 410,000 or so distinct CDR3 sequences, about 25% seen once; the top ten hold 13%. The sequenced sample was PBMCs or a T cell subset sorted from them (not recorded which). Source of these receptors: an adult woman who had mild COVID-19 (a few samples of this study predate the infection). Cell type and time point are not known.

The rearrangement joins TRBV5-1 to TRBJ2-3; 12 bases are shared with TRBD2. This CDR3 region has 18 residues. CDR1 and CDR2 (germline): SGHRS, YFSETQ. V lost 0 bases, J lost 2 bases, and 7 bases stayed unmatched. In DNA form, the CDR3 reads TGCGCCAGCAGCTTGGCCTCTAGCGGGGGGGGAATCACAGATACGCAGTATTTT. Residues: CASSLASSGGGITDTQYF.

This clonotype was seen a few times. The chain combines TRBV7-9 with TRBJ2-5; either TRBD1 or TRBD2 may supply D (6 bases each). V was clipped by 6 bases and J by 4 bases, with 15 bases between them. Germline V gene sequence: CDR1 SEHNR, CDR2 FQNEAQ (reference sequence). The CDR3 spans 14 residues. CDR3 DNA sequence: TGTGCCAGCAGTCAAAAGGGGGGTCCAGAGACCCAGTACTTC. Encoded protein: CASSQKGGPETQYF.

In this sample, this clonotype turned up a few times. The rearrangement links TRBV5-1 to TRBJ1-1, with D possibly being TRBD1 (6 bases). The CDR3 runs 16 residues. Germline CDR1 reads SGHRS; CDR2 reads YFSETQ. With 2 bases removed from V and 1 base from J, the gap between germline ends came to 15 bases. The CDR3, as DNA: TGCGCCAGCAGCTTTGGGCTGGGGGGCCAGAACACTGAAGCTTTCTTT. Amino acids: CASSFGLGGQNTEAFF.

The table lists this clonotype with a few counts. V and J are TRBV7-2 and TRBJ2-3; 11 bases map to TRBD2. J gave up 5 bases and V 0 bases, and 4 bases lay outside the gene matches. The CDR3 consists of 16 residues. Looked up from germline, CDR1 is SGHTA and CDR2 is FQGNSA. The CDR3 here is CASSLAGLAGQDTQYF. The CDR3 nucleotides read TGTGCCAGCAGCTTAGCTGGACTAGCGGGCCAAGATACGCAGTATTTT.

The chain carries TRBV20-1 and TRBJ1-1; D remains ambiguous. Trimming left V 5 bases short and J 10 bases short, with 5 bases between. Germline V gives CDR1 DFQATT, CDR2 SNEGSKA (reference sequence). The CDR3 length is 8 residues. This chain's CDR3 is CSAEGAFF. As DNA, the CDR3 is TGCAGTGCTGAGGGAGCTTTCTTT.

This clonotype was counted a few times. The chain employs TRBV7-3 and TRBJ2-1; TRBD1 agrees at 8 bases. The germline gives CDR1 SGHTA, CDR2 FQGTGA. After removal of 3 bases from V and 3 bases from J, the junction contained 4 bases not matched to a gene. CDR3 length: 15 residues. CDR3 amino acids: CASSFNRGIYNEQFF. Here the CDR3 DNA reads TGTGCCAGCAGCTTTAACAGGGGGATCTACAATGAGCAGTTCTTC.

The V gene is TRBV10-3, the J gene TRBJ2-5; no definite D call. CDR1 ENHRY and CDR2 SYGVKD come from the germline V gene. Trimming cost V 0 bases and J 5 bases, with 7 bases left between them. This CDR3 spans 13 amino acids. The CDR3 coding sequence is TGTGCCATCAGTGAGTCAGCTGGGGAGACCCAGTACTTC. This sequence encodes CAISESAGETQYF.

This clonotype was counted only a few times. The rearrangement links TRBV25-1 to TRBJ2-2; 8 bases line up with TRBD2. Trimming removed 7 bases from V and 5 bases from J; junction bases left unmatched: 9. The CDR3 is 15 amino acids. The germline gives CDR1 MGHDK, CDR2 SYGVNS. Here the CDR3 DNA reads TGTGCCAGCACCTTTAGCGGGAAACGGACCGGGGAGCTGTTTTTT. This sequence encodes CASTFSGKRTGELFF.

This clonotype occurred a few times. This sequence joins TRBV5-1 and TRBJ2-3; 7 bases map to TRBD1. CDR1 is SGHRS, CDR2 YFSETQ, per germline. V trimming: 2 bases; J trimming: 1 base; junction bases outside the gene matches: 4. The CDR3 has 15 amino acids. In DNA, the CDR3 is TGCGCCAGCAGCTTTCAGGGGGTACGCACAGATACGCAGTATTTT. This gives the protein CASSFQGVRTDTQYF.

DNA for the CDR3: TGTGCCAGCAGCTTAGATTCAGGCAGGGGGAATGAGCAGTTCTTC. As protein: CASSLDSGRGNEQFF. V usage is TRBV7-2 and J usage is TRBJ2-1; 7 nucleotides align to TRBD1. The CDR3 is 15 amino acids. The V gene end was trimmed by 1 base and the J gene end by 7 bases; junction bases not matched to a gene: 7. CDR1 SGHTA and CDR2 FQGNSA come from the germline V gene.

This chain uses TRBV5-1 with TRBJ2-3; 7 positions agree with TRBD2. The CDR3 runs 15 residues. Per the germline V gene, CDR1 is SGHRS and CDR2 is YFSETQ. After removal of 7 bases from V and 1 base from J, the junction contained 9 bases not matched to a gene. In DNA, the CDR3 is TGCGCCAGCTGCTCTTGGGCGGGGGGCACAGATACGCAGTATTTT. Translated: CASCSWAGGTDTQYF.

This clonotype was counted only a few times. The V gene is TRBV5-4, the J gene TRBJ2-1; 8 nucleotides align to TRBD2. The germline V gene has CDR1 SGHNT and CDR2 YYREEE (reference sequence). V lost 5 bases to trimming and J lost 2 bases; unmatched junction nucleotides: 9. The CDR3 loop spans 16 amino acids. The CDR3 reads CASRTGSGSPYNEQFF. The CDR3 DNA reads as TGTGCCAGCAGAACAGGGAGCGGGAGTCCCTACAATGAGCAGTTCTTC.

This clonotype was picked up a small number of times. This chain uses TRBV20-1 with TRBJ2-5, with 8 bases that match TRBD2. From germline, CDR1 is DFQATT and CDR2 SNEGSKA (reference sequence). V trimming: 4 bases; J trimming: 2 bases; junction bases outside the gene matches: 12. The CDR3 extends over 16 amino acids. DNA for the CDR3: TGCAGTGCTAAAGATCCGAACGGGAGGGTTCAAGAGACCCAGTACTTC. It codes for CSAKDPNGRVQETQYF.

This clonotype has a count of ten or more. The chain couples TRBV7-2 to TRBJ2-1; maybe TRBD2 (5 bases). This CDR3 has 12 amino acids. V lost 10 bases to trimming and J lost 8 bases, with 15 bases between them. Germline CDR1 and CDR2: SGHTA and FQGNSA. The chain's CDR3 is CATVAGWYEQFF. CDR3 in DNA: TGTGCCACCGTGGCGGGCTGGTATGAGCAGTTCTTC.

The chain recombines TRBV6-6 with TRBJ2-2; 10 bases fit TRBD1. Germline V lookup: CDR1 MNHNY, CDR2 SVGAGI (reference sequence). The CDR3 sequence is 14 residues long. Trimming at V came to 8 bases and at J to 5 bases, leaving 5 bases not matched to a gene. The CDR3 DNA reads TGTGCCAGCCGCGGGACAGGGGAGACCGGGGAGCTGTTTTTT. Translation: CASRGTGETGELFF.

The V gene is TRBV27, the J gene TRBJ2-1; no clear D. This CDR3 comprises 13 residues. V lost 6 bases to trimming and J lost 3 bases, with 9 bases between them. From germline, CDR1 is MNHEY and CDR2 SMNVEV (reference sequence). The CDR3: CASRGWDYNEQFF. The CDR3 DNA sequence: TGTGCCAGCAGAGGTTGGGACTACAATGAGCAGTTCTTC.

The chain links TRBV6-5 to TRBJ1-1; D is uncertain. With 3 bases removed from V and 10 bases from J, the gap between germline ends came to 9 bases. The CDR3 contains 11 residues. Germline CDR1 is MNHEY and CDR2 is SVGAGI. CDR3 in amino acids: CASSYMDLAFF. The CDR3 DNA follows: TGTGCCAGCAGTTATATGGATTTAGCTTTCTTT.

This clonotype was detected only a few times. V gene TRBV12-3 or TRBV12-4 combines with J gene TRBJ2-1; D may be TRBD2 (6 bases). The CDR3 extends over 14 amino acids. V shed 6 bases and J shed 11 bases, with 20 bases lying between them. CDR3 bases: TGTGCCAGCAGCGGGAGTACAATGAGGCATAAGCAGTTCTTC. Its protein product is CASSGSTMRHKQFF.

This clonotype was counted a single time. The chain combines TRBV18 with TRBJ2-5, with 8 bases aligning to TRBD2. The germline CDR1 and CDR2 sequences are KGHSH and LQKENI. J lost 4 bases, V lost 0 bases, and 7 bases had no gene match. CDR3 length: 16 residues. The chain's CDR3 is CASSPPAREGRETQYF. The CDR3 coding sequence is TGTGCCAGCTCACCACCGGCACGGGAGGGACGAGAGACCCAGTACTTC.

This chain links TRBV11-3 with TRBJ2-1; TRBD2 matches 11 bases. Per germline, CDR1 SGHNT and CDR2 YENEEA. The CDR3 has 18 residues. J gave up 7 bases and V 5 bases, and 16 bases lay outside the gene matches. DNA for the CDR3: TGTGCCAGCAGCCGAGGTGCTAGCGGGGGGCCCCTGGGGAATGAGCAGTTCTTC. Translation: CASSRGASGGPLGNEQFF.

Here the CDR3 reads CATRTTARGRAFF. In DNA, the CDR3 is TGTGCCACCAGAACGACCGCCCGTGGGAGAGCTTTCTTT. V gene TRBV19 combines with J gene TRBJ1-1; D remains ambiguous. Germline V lookup: CDR1 LNHDA, CDR2 SQIVND (reference sequence). This CDR3 spans 13 amino acids. Trimming left V 10 bases short and J 10 bases short, with 22 bases between.

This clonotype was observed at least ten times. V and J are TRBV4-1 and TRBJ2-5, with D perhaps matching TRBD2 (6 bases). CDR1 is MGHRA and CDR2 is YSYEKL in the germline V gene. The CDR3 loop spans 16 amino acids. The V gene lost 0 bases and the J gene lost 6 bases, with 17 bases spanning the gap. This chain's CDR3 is CASSQDPASAAQTQYF. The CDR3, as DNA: TGCGCCAGCAGCCAAGATCCGGCTAGCGCTGCGCAGACCCAGTACTTC.

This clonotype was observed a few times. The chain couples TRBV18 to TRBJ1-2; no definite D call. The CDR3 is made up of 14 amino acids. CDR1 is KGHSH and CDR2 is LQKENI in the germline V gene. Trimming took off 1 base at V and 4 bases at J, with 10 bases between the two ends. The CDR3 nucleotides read TGTGCCAGCTCACCACAGGGAGCTACCTATGGCTACACCTTC. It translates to CASSPQGATYGYTF.

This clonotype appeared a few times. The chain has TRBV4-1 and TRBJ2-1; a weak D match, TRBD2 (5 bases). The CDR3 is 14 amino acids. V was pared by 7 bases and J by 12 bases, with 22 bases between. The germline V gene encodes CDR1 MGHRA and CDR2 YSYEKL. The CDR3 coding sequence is TGCGCCAGCAACCCTAGCCTCCCAGGTGACGGGCAGTTCTTC. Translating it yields CASNPSLPGDGQFF.

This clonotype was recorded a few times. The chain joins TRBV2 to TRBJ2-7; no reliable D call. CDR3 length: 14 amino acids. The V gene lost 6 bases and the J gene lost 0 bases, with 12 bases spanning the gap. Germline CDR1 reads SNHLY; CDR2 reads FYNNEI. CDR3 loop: CASRDPESSYEQYF. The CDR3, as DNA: TGTGCCAGCAGGGATCCGGAGAGCTCCTACGAGCAGTACTTC.

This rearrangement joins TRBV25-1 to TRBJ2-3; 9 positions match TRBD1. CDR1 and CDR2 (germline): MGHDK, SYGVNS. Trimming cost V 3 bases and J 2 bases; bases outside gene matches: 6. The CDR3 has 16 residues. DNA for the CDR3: TGTGCCAGCAGTGATCTCGGGACAGGGTCCACAGATACGCAGTATTTT. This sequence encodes CASSDLGTGSTDTQYF.

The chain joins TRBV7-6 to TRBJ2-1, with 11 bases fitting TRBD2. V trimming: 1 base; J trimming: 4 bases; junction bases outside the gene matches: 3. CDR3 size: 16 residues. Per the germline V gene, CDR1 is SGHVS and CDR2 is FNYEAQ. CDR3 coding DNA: TGTGCCAGCAGCTTAGTAACTAGCGGGGGTTACAATGAGCAGTTCTTC. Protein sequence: CASSLVTSGGYNEQFF.

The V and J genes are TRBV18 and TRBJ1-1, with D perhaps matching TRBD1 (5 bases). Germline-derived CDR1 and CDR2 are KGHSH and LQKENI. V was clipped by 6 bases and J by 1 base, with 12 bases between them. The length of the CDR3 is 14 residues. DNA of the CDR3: TGTGCCAGCTCTCCTCAGGGCCAGAACACTGAAGCTTTCTTT. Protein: CASSPQGQNTEAFF.

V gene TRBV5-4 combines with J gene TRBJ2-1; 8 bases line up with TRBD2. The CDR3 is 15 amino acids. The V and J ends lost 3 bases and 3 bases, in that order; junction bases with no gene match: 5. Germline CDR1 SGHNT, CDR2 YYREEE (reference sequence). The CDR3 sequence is CASSSGGTVYNEQFF. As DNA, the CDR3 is TGTGCCAGCAGCTCGGGAGGGACCGTCTACAATGAGCAGTTCTTC.

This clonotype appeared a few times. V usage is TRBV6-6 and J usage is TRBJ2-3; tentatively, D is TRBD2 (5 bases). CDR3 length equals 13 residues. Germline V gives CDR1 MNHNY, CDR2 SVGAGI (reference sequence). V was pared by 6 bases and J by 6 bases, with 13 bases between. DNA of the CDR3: TGTGCCAGCAGCCAACTAGTTGCGGATACGCAGTATTTT. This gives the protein CASSQLVADTQYF.